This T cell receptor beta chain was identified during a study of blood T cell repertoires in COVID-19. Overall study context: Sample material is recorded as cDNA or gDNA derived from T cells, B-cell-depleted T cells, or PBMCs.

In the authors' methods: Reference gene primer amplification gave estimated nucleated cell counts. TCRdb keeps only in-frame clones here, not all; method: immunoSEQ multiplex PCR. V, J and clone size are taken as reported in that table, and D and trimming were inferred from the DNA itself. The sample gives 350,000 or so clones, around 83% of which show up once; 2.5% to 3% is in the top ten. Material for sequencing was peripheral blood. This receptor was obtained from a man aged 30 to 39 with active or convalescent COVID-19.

CDR3 bases: TGTGCCAGCAGTTTGTTTGGAGGGTCGGAGCATTTT. Its protein is CASSLFGGSEHF. This sequence joins TRBV28 and TRBJ1-5, with D unresolved. The CDR3 is 12 residues long. The germline V gene encodes CDR1 MDHEN and CDR2 SYDVKM. V lost 3 bases, J lost 14 bases, and 14 bases lay in between.